The subject of this entry is one TCR beta chain. Antigen: not known. Data came from immunoSEQ multiplex PCR; TCRdb stores just in-frame clones and leaves some out. The table has some 48,000 clones, around four fifths seen once; the top ten hold roughly a quarter. This sample was taken from a study of OX40 agonist ivuxolimab in advanced cancers. Study-level information: The patients got ivuxolimab, which is an agonistic anti-OX40 (CD134) antibody. The dose-escalation group included hepatocellular carcinoma, melanoma, renal cell carcinoma and head and neck cancer. Study-level results: Relatively little clonal expansion, among the lowest observed, appeared in partial responders at 0.1-3.0 mg/kg. Fewer expanded clones were found on average in CD4+ than in CD8+ T cells.

The CDR3 loop spans 13 amino acids. The V gene lost 1 base and the J gene lost 3 bases, with 5 bases spanning the gap. The germline V gene encodes CDR1 SGHNT and CDR2 YYREEE (reference sequence). This TCR was sampled from an adult with an advanced solid tumor such as melanoma, head and neck, liver or kidney cancer. The chain uses TRBV5-4 and TRBJ2-1; no clear D gene. This sample comprised CD4+ or CD8+ T cells sorted from blood, obtained in a trial of the OX40 agonist ivuxolimab. CDR3: CASSLYDYNEQFF. CDR3 nucleotide sequence: TGTGCCAGCAGCTTGTACGACTACAATGAGCAGTTCTTC.